Listed below are T cell receptor beta chains from one sample, sequenced in a study of human CD8 memory T cell subsets. TCRdb re-called the 5' RACE reads and catalogs CDR3 proteins one per entry, DNA excluded. With 6,000 or so distinct CDR3 sequences in the sample, the ten largest clones hold roughly 22%. The sample was CD8+ T cells from PBMCs. These receptors all come from a human donor in good health. Each CDR3 is given with its conserved first and last residue. Each record gives: V gene, clone size, J gene, CDR3 protein. The size entry is marked missing in some rows and otherwise reads once, few, many or a size class.

TRBV24-1	-	TRBJ2-1	CATSDFSGGDNEQFF
TRBV10-1	-	TRBJ2-7	CASWTSGSSEQYF
TRBV7-9	-	TRBJ2-5	CASSLAPAGDQETQYF
TRBV30	-	TRBJ2-1	CAWSIGMSKFF
TRBV7-9	-	TRBJ2-1	CASSSKGGHRNEQFF
TRBV11-2	-	TRBJ2-1	CASSLTSGGYNEQFF
TRBV7-8	-	TRBJ2-7	CASSLGTTYEQYF
TRBV20-1	medium-sized	TRBJ1-1	CSAQPGGGEAFF
TRBV28	-	TRBJ2-7	CASLGQVNYEQYF
TRBV12-3/TRBV12-4	-	TRBJ2-1	CASSSGLVTNEQFF
TRBV27	-	TRBJ2-1	CASSLILAGSADNEQFF
TRBV10-3	-	TRBJ2-7	CAIRLSSGDEQYF
TRBV6-6	-	TRBJ2-7	CASNRDGVYEQYF
TRBV5-6	medium-sized	TRBJ2-5	CASSLTGGAQETQYF
TRBV9	-	TRBJ2-1	CASSVQGTPYNEQFF
TRBV27	-	TRBJ2-3	CASSPAGGLTDTQYF
TRBV28	-	TRBJ1-6	CASSLYQGAGYNSPLHF